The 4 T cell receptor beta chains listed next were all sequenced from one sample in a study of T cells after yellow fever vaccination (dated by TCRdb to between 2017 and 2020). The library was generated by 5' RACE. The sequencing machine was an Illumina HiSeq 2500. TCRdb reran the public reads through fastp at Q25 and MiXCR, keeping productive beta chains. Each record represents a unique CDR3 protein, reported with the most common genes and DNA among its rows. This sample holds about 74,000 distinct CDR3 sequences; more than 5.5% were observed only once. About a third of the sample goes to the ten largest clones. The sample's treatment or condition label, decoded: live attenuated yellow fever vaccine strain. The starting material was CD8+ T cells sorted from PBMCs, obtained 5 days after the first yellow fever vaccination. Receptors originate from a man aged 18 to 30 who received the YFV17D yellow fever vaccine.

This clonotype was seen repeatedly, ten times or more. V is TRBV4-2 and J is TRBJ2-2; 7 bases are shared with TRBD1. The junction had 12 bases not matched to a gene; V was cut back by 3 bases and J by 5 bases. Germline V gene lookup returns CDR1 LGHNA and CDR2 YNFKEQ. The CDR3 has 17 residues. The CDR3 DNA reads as TGTGCCAGCAGCCACTCACTTACGGGCAGGGGGACCGGGGAGCTGTTTTTT. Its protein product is CASSHSLTGRGTGELFF.

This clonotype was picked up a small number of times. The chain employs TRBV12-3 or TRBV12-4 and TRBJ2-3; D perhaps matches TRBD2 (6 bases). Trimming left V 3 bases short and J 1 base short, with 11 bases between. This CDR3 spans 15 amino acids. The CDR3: CASSFETGGTDTQYF. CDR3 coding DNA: TGTGCCAGCAGTTTCGAGACGGGGGGCACAGATACGCAGTATTTT.

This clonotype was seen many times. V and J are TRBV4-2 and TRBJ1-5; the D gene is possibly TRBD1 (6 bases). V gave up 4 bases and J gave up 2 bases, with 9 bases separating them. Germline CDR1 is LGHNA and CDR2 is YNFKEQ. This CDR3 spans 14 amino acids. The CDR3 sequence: CASSPRGGNQPQHF. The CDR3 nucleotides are TGTGCCAGCAGCCCGAGGGGGGGCAATCAGCCCCAGCATTTT.

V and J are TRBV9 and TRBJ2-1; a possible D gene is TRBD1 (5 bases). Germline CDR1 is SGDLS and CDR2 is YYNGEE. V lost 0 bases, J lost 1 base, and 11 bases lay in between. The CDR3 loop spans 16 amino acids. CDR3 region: CASSVEGDVSYNEQFF. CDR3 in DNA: TGTGCCAGCAGCGTAGAAGGGGATGTGTCCTACAATGAGCAGTTCTTC.